A selection of T cell receptor beta chains follows, all from one sample in a study of blood T cell repertoires in COVID-19. Sequencing was performed with immunoSEQ multiplex PCR; in TCRdb, only in-frame clones are kept and a portion is missing. The sample records over 75,000 clones, about 80% being singletons. The sample was peripheral blood. All receptors derive from a man between 70 and 80 years old with acute or convalescent COVID-19. The CDR3 runs from the conserved cysteine through the conserved F or W. The D gene is left open where the match is weak. Clone sizes are given selectively: once, few, many, or a class where the clone is expanded.

CDR3 protein | CDR3 DNA | V gene | D gene | J gene | clone size
CASSGGTGQFSLHF | TGTGCCAGCAGTGGGGGGACAGGGCAGTTCTCCCTCCACTTT | TRBV6-6 | TRBD1 | TRBJ1-6 | NA
CASSFGTGWYEQYF | TGCGCCAGCAGCTTCGGGACAGGGTGGTACGAGCAGTACTTC | TRBV5-1 | TRBD1 | TRBJ2-7 | few
CASSIISGRANTGELFF | TGTGCCAGTAGTATCATAAGCGGGAGAGCGAACACCGGGGAGCTGTTTTTT | TRBV19 | TRBD2 | TRBJ2-2 | NA
CATSDSAGVEAFF | TGTGCCACCAGTGATTCAGCGGGGGTGGAAGCTTTCTTT | TRBV24-1 | NA | TRBJ1-1 | NA
CASSKACGKAQPQHF | TGTGCCAGCAGCAAAGCATGCGGGAAAGCTCAGCCCCAGCATTTT | TRBV21-1 | NA | TRBJ1-5 | once
CASSPRQANYGYTF | TGTGCCAGCTCGCCCAGACAGGCCAACTATGGCTACACCTTC | TRBV18 | NA | TRBJ1-2 | NA
CASSQTSGTGSSEAFF | TGTGCCAGCAGCCAAACATCGGGGACAGGGTCTTCTGAAGCTTTCTTT | TRBV7-3 | TRBD1 | TRBJ1-1 | once
CASSQDLAGSYNEQFF | TGTGCCAGCAGCCAAGACCTAGCGGGGAGCTACAATGAGCAGTTCTTC | TRBV4-2 | TRBD2 | TRBJ2-1 | NA
CAWSGMVRTGLNTDTQYF | TGTGCCTGGAGTGGTATGGTTAGGACAGGCTTAAACACAGATACGCAGTATTTT | TRBV30 | TRBD1 | TRBJ2-3 | few
CASSAGLVAFGEQYF | TGTGCCAGCAGCGCGGGACTAGTCGCCTTTGGCGAGCAGTACTTC | TRBV7-8 | TRBD2 | TRBJ2-7 | NA
CASSFWRGNTGELFF | TGTGCCAGCAGTTTCTGGCGGGGAAACACCGGGGAGCTGTTTTTT | TRBV28 | NA | TRBJ2-2 | NA
CASNIAGGRNEQYF | TGTGCCAGTAATATAGCGGGAGGGCGGAACGAGCAGTACTTC | TRBV19 | TRBD2 | TRBJ2-7 | once
CASSTPSKNTEAFF | TGTGCCAGCAGTACCCCGTCTAAGAACACTGAAGCTTTCTTT | TRBV6-5 | NA | TRBJ1-1 | few
CASSTRDRANSPLHF | TGTGCCAGCAGTACTCGAGACAGGGCAAATTCACCCCTCCACTTT | TRBV6-5 | TRBD1 | TRBJ1-6 | NA
CASSQYEGGSGYTF | TGTGCCAGCAGCCAATACGAGGGGGGGAGTGGCTACACCTTC | TRBV3-1/TRBV3-2 | NA | TRBJ1-2 | NA
CASSQEGGGVFKNIQYF | TGTGCCAGCAGCCAAGAAGGGGGCGGGGTCTTCAAAAACATTCAGTACTTC | TRBV4-2 | NA | TRBJ2-4 | NA
CASSEFSGQGNSPLHF | TGTGCCAGCAGTGAATTCTCAGGACAGGGGAATTCACCCCTCCACTTT | TRBV2 | TRBD1 | TRBJ1-6 | NA
CASSFQGQRQETQYF | TGTGCCAGTAGCTTCCAGGGACAAAGACAAGAGACCCAGTACTTC | TRBV19 | NA | TRBJ2-5 | NA
CASSSMTRFYGYTF | TGTGCCAGCAGTTCAATGACTCGATTCTATGGCTACACCTTC | TRBV7-2 | NA | TRBJ1-2 | NA
CASRNTGGNGYTF | TGTGCCAGCAGGAACACAGGGGGCAATGGCTACACCTTC | TRBV7-8 | TRBD1 | TRBJ1-2 | NA
CASSQRPGQGDEAFF | TGTGCCAGCAGCCAAAGGCCGGGACAGGGGGATGAAGCTTTCTTT | TRBV7-3 | TRBD1 | TRBJ1-1 | NA
CATLPRDRFLNEQFF | TGTGCCACTCTCCCCCGGGACAGATTTTTGAATGAGCAGTTCTTC | TRBV28 | TRBD1 | TRBJ2-1 | few
CASSSLAGGRDTQYF | TGTGCCAGCAGCTCCTTAGCGGGAGGAAGGGATACGCAGTATTTT | TRBV5-5 | TRBD2 | TRBJ2-3 | NA
CASNPFVNYGYTF | TGTGCCAGCAATCCCTTTGTGAACTATGGCTACACCTTC | TRBV2 | NA | TRBJ1-2 | NA
CASSVEAGQLYEQYF | TGTGCCAGCAGCGTAGAGGCTGGGCAGTTATACGAGCAGTACTTC | TRBV9 | NA | TRBJ2-7 | NA
CASTPGGDFHEAFF | TGTGCCAGCACCCCCGGGGGGGACTTTCATGAAGCTTTCTTT | TRBV6-5 | NA | TRBJ1-1 | NA
CASSLASYEQYF | TGTGCCAGCAGTTTGGCCTCCTACGAGCAGTACTTC | TRBV28 | NA | TRBJ2-7 | NA
CASSQVRYEQYF | TGTGCCAGCAGCCAAGTCAGGTACGAGCAGTACTTC | TRBV3-1/TRBV3-2 | NA | TRBJ2-7 | NA
CASRTYYGYTF | TGTGCCAGCAGGACTTACTATGGCTACACCTTC | TRBV2 | NA | TRBJ1-2 | NA
CASSVGGQKGNTIYF | TGTGCCAGCAGCGTAGGAGGACAGAAAGGAAACACCATATATTTT | TRBV9 | NA | TRBJ1-3 | NA
CASSPGLRWSEQYF | TGTGCCAGCAGTCCGGGACTCAGGTGGTCCGAGCAGTACTTC | TRBV3-1/TRBV3-2 | NA | TRBJ2-7 | NA
CSVDLSSELAGDTQYF | TGCAGCGTTGATCTCTCTAGCGAGCTAGCGGGAGATACGCAGTATTTT | TRBV29-1 | TRBD2 | TRBJ2-3 | NA
CAYSDREFTDTQYF | TGTGCCTATAGTGACAGGGAATTCACAGATACGCAGTATTTT | TRBV2 | TRBD1 | TRBJ2-3 | NA
CASTQAGTSGRLGEQFF | TGTGCCAGCACCCAAGCCGGGACTAGCGGGAGATTAGGTGAGCAGTTCTTC | TRBV9 | TRBD2 | TRBJ2-1 | once
CASSPKDSPNSPLHF | TGTGCCAGCTCACCAAAGGACAGCCCTAATTCACCCCTCCACTTT | TRBV18 | NA | TRBJ1-6 | few
CASSSGQGGGELFF | TGCGCCAGCAGTTCGGGACAGGGAGGCGGGGAGCTGTTTTTT | TRBV5-1 | TRBD1 | TRBJ2-2 | NA
CASSTVGGSYNEQFF | TGTGCCAGTAGTACCGTAGGGGGCTCCTACAATGAGCAGTTCTTC | TRBV19 | NA | TRBJ2-1 | NA
CASSYSIGVSFNEQYF | TGTGCCAGCAGTTACTCGATCGGGGTATCTTTCAACGAGCAGTACTTC | TRBV6-5 | NA | TRBJ2-7 | NA
CASSLTRSLAGNNYEQYF | TGTGCCAGCAGCTTAACAAGGAGCCTAGCGGGAAATAACTACGAGCAGTACTTC | TRBV7-8 | TRBD2 | TRBJ2-7 | NA
CASSQQAQGLGETQYF | TGCGCCAGCAGCCAGCAAGCGCAGGGGCTCGGAGAGACCCAGTACTTC | TRBV4-3 | NA | TRBJ2-5 | NA
CAWSKGADTEAFF | TGTGCCTGGAGTAAGGGGGCCGACACTGAAGCTTTCTTT | TRBV30 | TRBD1 | TRBJ1-1 | NA
CASSPAGYYGYTF | TGTGCCAGCAGCCCGGCGGGTTACTATGGCTACACCTTC | TRBV6-2/TRBV6-3 | NA | TRBJ1-2 | NA
CASSHSQIYNEQFF | TGCGCCAGCAGCCATAGTCAAATCTACAATGAGCAGTTCTTC | TRBV5-1 | NA | TRBJ2-1 | once
CASNRVNTEAFF | TGTGCCAGCAACAGAGTGAACACTGAAGCTTTCTTT | TRBV6-5 | NA | TRBJ1-1 | NA
CASRSGQGSNQPQHF | TGTGCCAGTAGGTCCGGACAGGGAAGCAATCAGCCCCAGCATTTT | TRBV19 | TRBD1 | TRBJ1-5 | NA
CASFPQGDGSPLHF | TGTGCCAGTTTTCCACAGGGGGACGGTTCACCCCTCCACTTT | TRBV2 | TRBD1 | TRBJ1-6 | NA
CAAGRQLPGELFF | TGTGCCGCGGGGCGACAGTTACCCGGGGAGCTGTTTTTT | TRBV6-5 | NA | TRBJ2-2 | NA
CASGTSVGEQYF | TGTGCCAGCGGCACTAGCGTTGGCGAGCAGTACTTC | TRBV7-3 | TRBD2 | TRBJ2-7 | NA
CASSPGGPLMYYGYTF | TGTGCCAGCAGCCCGGGGGGGCCCCTAATGTACTATGGCTACACCTTC | TRBV7-6 | NA | TRBJ1-2 | NA
CASKRQGLSGNTEAFF | TGTGCCAGCAAGCGACAGGGTTTAAGTGGGAACACTGAAGCTTTCTTT | TRBV5-4 | TRBD1 | TRBJ1-1 | NA
CASSPLVSYNEQFF | TGTGCCAGCTCACCACTTGTATCTTACAATGAGCAGTTCTTC | TRBV18 | NA | TRBJ2-1 | NA
CASRDGQASQPQHF | TGTGCCAGCAGAGACGGACAGGCGAGCCAGCCCCAGCATTTT | TRBV6-6 | TRBD1 | TRBJ1-5 | NA
CASSLQVQHGAFF | TGTGCCAGTAGTTTACAGGTACAACATGGAGCTTTCTTT | TRBV19 | NA | TRBJ1-1 | NA
CASSLARGPGPYEQYF | TGTGCCAGCAGCTTAGCGCGGGGCCCCGGCCCCTACGAGCAGTACTTC | TRBV7-6 | NA | TRBJ2-7 | NA
CASSRPGAGNTIYF | TGTGCCAGCAGTCGCCCAGGGGCTGGAAACACCATATATTTT | TRBV28 | NA | TRBJ1-3 | NA
CASSQGIGDRGRQPQHF | TGTGCCAGCAGCCAAGGGATTGGGGACAGGGGAAGACAGCCCCAGCATTTT | TRBV3-1/TRBV3-2 | TRBD1 | TRBJ1-5 | NA
CASSVTGAASGGVVGDTQYF | TGTGCCAGCAGCGTAACAGGGGCGGCTAGCGGGGGGGTGGTAGGAGATACGCAGTATTTT | TRBV9 | TRBD2 | TRBJ2-3 | NA